This T cell receptor beta chain was documented in a study of T cell repertoires in cytomegalovirus infection. Overall study context: Public signatures in TCR beta pointed to CMV infection and matching HLA type. Whole-study results and caveats: The study identified carriers of CMV plus the relevant HLA from cumulative public TCR beta family frequency. Ex vivo responses were dominated by HLA-C-restricted CMV-specific TCR beta clonotypes.

TCRdb independently ran MiXCR on the reads; one entry per CDR3 protein. Here the sample spans approximately 910,000 distinct CDR3 sequences, roughly 31% being singletons. V gave up 5 bases and J gave up 2 bases, with 18 bases separating them. Germline V gene data show CDR1 as MNHEY and CDR2 as SVGEGT. CDR3 size: 16 residues. There are a few counts of this clonotype. Antigen specificity is unknown. The receptor's source is a human donor in good health (CMV status not recorded). Some clones in this sample may be carry-over from other donors' samples. This specimen consisted of cultured CD8+ T cells from PBMCs, obtained from culture after CMV antigen stimulation. The chain combines TRBV6-2 or TRBV6-3 with TRBJ2-5; D remains ambiguous. The CDR3 protein is CASSPLVGRYQETQYF. The CDR3, as DNA: TGTGCCAGCAGTCCCCTTGTCGGACGATATCAAGAGACCCAGTACTTC.